The clone carrying this TCR beta chain was picked up many times. TCR beta CDR3 sequences were amplified from RNA transcripts. HTBI primers were employed in a first-round RT-PCR of the TCR CDR3. TCRdb re-derived calls from the multiplex PCR reads in MiXCR, one entry per CDR3 protein. Altogether around 190,000 distinct CDR3 sequences are present, over 15% being singletons, with the ten largest covering around 29%. This sample was included in a study of T cells in Graves' hyperthyroidism and ophthalmopathy. Aged 18 to 65, the patients had hyperthyroidism that was newly diagnosed and had lasted under 2 months. Trimming left V 2 bases short and J 10 bases short, with 16 bases between. The CDR3 is 14 residues long. Germline lookup yields CDR1 SGHRS and CDR2 YFSETQ.

The TCR sequence derives from a woman in her forties or fifties with Graves' hyperthyroidism. The chain has TRBV5-1 and TRBJ2-1; TRBD2 is a possible D gene (7 bases). Material for sequencing was blood. CDR3 protein: CASSFGGLSLEQFF. The CDR3 region has the DNA TGCGCCAGCAGCTTCGGGGGGCTTTCGTTAGAGCAGTTCTTC.